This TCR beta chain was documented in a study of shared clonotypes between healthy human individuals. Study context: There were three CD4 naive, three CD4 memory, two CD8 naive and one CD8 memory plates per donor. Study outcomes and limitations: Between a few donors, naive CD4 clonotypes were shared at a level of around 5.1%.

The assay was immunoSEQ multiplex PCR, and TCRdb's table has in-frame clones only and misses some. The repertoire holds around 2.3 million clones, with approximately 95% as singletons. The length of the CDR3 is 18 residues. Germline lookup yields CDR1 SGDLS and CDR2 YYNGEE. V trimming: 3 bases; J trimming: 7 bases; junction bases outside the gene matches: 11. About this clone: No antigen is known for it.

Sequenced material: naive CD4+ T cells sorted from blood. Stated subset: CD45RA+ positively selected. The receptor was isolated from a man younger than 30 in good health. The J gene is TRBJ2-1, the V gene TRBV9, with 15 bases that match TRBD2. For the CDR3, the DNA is TGTGCCAGCAGCGGACGTCCCGGGACTAGCGGGAGGCCTAATGAGCAGTTCTTC. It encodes CASSGRPGTSGRPNEQFF.